This T cell receptor (beta chain) was observed in a study of PD-L1 blockade in urothelial cancer. Libraries were prepared by immunoSEQ multiplex PCR; TCRdb keeps only in-frame clonotypes and omits some of them. The sample yields 58,000 or so clones, approximately 81% seen once. Trimming removed 3 bases from V and 5 bases from J, with 11 bases in between. Looked up from germline, CDR1 is SEHNR and CDR2 is FQNEAQ (reference sequence). The CDR3 consists of 14 residues. Stated time point: pretreatment peripheral blood. This TCR derives from a man between 65 and 85 years old with urothelial cancer. This chain links TRBV7-9 with TRBJ2-1; D perhaps matches TRBD1 (5 bases). The material was PBMCs, obtained around atezolizumab (anti-PD-L1) treatment. In DNA form, the CDR3 reads TGTGCCAGCAGCTTCCTTAGACAGAACAATGAGCAGTTCTTC. This gives the protein CASSFLRQNNEQFF.